This T cell receptor beta chain was observed in a study of blood T cell repertoires in COVID-19. Per the study methods: Estimated nucleated cell counts came from reference gene primer amplification. Clones were read by immunoSEQ multiplex PCR, and TCRdb kept only the in-frame ones, dropping some. For V, J and clone size, that table is used; D and trimming come from the DNA. The repertoire holds around 160,000 clones, with 80% to 90% as singletons. This CDR3 comprises 19 residues. V lost 3 bases to trimming and J lost 3 bases; unmatched junction nucleotides: 16. Per germline, CDR1 KGHDR and CDR2 SFDVKD.

Sequenced: peripheral blood. The V call is TRBV24-1, the J call TRBJ2-3; 8 nucleotides align to TRBD2. The source of this sequence is a man in his sixties with acute or convalescent COVID-19. The CDR3 DNA reads TGTGCCACCAGTGATCCCTCAATCTCCGGGAGGGATGGGACAGATACGCAGTATTTT. Residues: CATSDPSISGRDGTDTQYF.